One sample yielded the 8 T cell receptor beta chains listed below, sequenced in a study of blood T cell repertoires in COVID-19. The method was immunoSEQ multiplex PCR; TCRdb's version includes in-frame clones alone and lacks a portion of them. The profile shows some 170,000 clones, approximately 80% of them singletons. Sequenced: PBMCs or T cells enriched from blood (not recorded which). These receptors came from a middle-aged man who had recovered from COVID-19.

This rearrangement joins TRBV6-5 to TRBJ2-5; 7 bases align to TRBD1. Germline V CDR1 and CDR2: MNHEY, SVGAGI. After removal of 8 bases from V and 1 base from J, the junction contained 7 bases not matched to a gene. This CDR3 spans 14 amino acids. CDR3 nucleotides: TGTGCCAGCCAGGAGACAGGGCCCCAAGAGACCCAGTACTTC. Translating gives CASQETGPQETQYF.

V and J are TRBV19 and TRBJ2-1; 11 bases are a match to TRBD2. Trimming took 2 bases from V and 5 from J; bases not matched to a gene: 2. This CDR3 has 15 amino acids. Germline-derived CDR1 and CDR2 are LNHDA and SQIVND (reference sequence). This CDR3 reads CASSIMTSGDNEQFF. CDR3 nucleotides: TGTGCCAGTAGTATAATGACTAGCGGGGACAATGAGCAGTTCTTC.

The CDR3 loop reads CASSSGLAGASEQFF. In DNA, the CDR3 is TGTGCCAGCAGCTCCGGACTAGCGGGGGCCAGCGAGCAGTTCTTC. This chain joins TRBV11-2 and TRBJ2-1; 13 bases are a match to TRBD2. The CDR3 has 15 amino acids. V lost 4 bases and J lost 10; bases outside the gene matches: 7. Germline loops: CDR1 SGHAT, CDR2 FQNNGV.

CDR3 region: CASSLFGRLTYNEQFF. CDR3 bases: TGTGCCAGCAGTTTATTCGGCAGGTTAACCTACAATGAGCAGTTCTTC. V and J are TRBV27 and TRBJ2-1; D remains unclear. Germline V CDR1 and CDR2: MNHEY, SMNVEV (reference sequence). V shed 1 base and J shed 2 bases, with 12 bases lying between them. The CDR3 totals 16 residues.

The chain employs TRBV5-1 and TRBJ2-1, with 8 bases aligning to TRBD2. The CDR3 runs to 15 residues. V lost 4 bases, J lost 9 bases, and 12 bases stayed unmatched. CDR1 is SGHRS and CDR2 is YFSETQ in the germline V gene. The CDR3 region is CASSPRGGQGGEQFF. For the CDR3, the DNA is TGCGCCAGCAGCCCCCGGGGGGGCCAGGGTGGTGAGCAGTTCTTC.

The J gene is TRBJ1-1, the V gene TRBV5-5; possible D gene TRBD1, 6 bases. The germline CDR1 and CDR2 sequences are SGHKS and YYEKEE (reference sequence). This CDR3 is 15 amino acids long. Trimming removed 6 bases from V and 0 bases from J, with 15 bases in between. The CDR3 bases are TGTGCCAGCACCTGGGGGCGGTACATGAACACTGAAGCTTTCTTT. Its translation: CASTWGRYMNTEAFF.

The V and J genes are TRBV28 and TRBJ1-2, with 7 bases lining up with TRBD1. Germline V gene sequence: CDR1 MDHEN, CDR2 SYDVKM. V was pared by 5 bases and J by 0 bases, with 15 bases of the junction left unmatched. This CDR3 has 18 residues. CDR3 sequence reads: CASSPTRGQLRANYGYTF. The CDR3 DNA reads TGTGCCAGCAGTCCAACCCGGGGACAGCTGAGGGCTAACTATGGCTACACCTTC.

The genes are TRBV27 and TRBJ1-3; 10 bases agree with TRBD1. The ends lost 6 bases at V and 5 bases at J; junction bases unmatched: 19. Looked up from germline, CDR1 is MNHEY and CDR2 is SMNVEV (reference sequence). The CDR3 covers 19 residues. The CDR3 region is CASRSMGQGNVMGRNTIYF. DNA for the CDR3: TGTGCCAGCAGGAGCATGGGACAGGGGAACGTAATGGGGCGAAACACCATATATTTT.